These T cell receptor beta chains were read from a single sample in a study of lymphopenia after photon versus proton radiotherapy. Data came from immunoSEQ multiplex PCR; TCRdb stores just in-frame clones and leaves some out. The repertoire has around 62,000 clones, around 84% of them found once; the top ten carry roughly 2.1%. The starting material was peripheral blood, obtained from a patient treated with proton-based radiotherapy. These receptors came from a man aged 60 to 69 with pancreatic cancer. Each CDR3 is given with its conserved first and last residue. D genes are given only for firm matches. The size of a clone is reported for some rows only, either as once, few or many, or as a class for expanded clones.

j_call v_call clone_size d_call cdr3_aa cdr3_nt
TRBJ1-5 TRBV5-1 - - CASSLLPSSGQGNQPQHF TGCGCCAGCAGCCTTCTGCCCTCCTCCGGGCAGGGGAATCAGCCCCAGCATTTT
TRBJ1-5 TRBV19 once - CASSAYQPNQPQHF TGTGCCAGTTCCGCATATCAGCCCAATCAGCCCCAGCATTTT
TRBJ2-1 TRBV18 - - CASSPGPVGRNEQFF TGTGCCAGCTCACCAGGCCCCGTGGGGCGGAATGAGCAGTTCTTC
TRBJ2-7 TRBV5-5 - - CASSFSEYYEQYF TGTGCCAGCAGCTTCTCAGAGTACTACGAGCAGTACTTC
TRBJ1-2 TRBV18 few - CASSPLATNYGYTF TGTGCCAGCTCACCACTAGCGACTAACTATGGCTACACCTTC
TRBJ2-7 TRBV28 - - CASSPGPSYEQYF TGTGCCAGCAGTCCAGGGCCATCCTACGAGCAGTACTTC
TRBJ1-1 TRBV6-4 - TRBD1 CASSGGGDRVGDTEAFF TGTGCCAGCAGTGGGGGTGGGGACAGGGTTGGAGACACTGAAGCTTTCTTT
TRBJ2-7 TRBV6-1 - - CASSEAHSSDPYEQYF TGTGCCAGCAGTGAAGCCCACTCATCCGACCCGTACGAGCAGTACTTC
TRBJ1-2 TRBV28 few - CASSLRGRPNYGYTF TGTGCCAGCAGTTTAAGGGGAAGGCCGAACTATGGCTACACCTTC
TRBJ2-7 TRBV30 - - CACNRQGLYEQYF TGTGCCTGTAATAGGCAGGGACTCTACGAGCAGTACTTC
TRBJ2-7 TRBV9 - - CASSVSGSRAVEQYF TGTGCCAGCAGCGTTAGCGGCTCTCGGGCGGTCGAGCAGTACTTC
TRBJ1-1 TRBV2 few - CASTFERTEAFF TGTGCCAGCACTTTCGAGCGCACTGAAGCTTTCTTT
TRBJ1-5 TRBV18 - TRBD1 CASSLDGTVNQPQHF TGTGCCAGCTCCCTGGATGGGACAGTAAATCAGCCCCAGCATTTT
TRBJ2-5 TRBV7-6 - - CASSRAGTTQETQYF TGTGCCAGCAGCCGCGCGGGGACAACTCAAGAGACCCAGTACTTC
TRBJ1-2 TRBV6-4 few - CASSGVRGASGYTF TGTGCCAGCAGTGGGGTAAGGGGCGCGAGTGGCTACACCTTC
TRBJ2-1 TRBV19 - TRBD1 CASRRDRGDNEQFF TGTGCCAGTAGACGGGACAGGGGTGACAATGAGCAGTTCTTC
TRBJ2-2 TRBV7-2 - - CASSRSGMAGELFF TGTGCCAGCAGCCGATCAGGGATGGCCGGGGAGCTGTTTTTT
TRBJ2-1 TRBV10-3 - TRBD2 CAISETSGPNEQFF TGTGCCATCAGTGAAACTAGCGGGCCAAATGAGCAGTTCTTC
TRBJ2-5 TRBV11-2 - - CASSPRTAQETQYF TGTGCCAGCAGCCCCAGGACAGCACAAGAGACCCAGTACTTC
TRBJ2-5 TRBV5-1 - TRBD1 CASSPGTGGQETQYF TGCGCCAGCAGCCCCGGGACAGGGGGTCAAGAGACCCAGTACTTC
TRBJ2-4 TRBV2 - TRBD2 CASTNDLGLAEQYF TGTGCCAGCACCAACGACTTAGGACTAGCAGAACAGTACTTC
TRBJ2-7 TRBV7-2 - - CASSLGTGLHEQYF TGTGCCAGCAGCTTAGGAACAGGGCTCCACGAGCAGTACTTC
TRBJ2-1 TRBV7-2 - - CASSFGTHSAYNEQFF TGTGCCAGCAGCTTTGGGACCCACTCGGCCTACAATGAGCAGTTCTTC
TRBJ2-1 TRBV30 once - CAWKMRASYNEQFF TGTGCCTGGAAGATGAGGGCCTCCTACAATGAGCAGTTCTTC
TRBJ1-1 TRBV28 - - CASSRPPGVAEAFF TGTGCCAGCAGTCGACCCCCAGGGGTGGCTGAAGCTTTCTTT
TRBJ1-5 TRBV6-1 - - CASRKGQGSNQPQHF TGTGCCAGCAGAAAGGGGCAGGGAAGCAATCAGCCCCAGCATTTT